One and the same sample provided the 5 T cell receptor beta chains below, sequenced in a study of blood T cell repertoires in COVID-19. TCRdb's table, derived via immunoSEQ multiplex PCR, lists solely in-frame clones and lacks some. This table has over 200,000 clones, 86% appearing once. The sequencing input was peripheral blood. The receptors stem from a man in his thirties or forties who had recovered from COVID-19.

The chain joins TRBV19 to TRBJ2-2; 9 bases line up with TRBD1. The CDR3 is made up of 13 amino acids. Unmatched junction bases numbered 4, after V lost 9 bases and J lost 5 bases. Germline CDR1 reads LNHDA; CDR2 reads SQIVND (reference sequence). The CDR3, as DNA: TGTGCCAGCCAGACAGGGGGGACCGGGGAGCTGTTTTTT. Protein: CASQTGGTGELFF.

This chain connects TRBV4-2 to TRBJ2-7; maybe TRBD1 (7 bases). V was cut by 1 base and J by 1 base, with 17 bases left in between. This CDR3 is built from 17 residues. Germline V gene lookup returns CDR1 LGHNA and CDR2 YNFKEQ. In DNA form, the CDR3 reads TGTGCCAGCAGCCAAGGGGGGGTGACAGGGCCATCCTACGAGCAGTACTTC. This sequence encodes CASSQGGVTGPSYEQYF.

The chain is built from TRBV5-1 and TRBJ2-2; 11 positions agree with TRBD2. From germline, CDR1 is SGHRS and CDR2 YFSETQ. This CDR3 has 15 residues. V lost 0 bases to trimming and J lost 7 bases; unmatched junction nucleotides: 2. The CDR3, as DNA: TGCGCCAGCAGCTTGGGACTAGCGGGGAGCGGGGAGCTGTTTTTT. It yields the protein CASSLGLAGSGELFF.

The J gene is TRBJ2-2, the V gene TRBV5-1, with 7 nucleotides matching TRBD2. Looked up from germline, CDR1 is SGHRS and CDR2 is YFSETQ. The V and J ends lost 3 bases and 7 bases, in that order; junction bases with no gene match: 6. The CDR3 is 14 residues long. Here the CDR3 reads CASSSRGSDGELFF. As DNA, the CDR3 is TGCGCCAGCAGCTCGCGGGGGTCCGACGGGGAGCTGTTTTTT.

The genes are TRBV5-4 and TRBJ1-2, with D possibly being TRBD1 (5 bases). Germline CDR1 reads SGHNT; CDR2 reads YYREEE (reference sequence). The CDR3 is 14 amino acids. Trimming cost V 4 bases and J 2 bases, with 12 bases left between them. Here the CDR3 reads CASSKGLQNYGYTF. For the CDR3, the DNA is TGTGCCAGCAGCAAGGGACTCCAGAACTATGGCTACACCTTC. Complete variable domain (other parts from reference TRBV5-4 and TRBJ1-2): ETGVTQSPTHLIKTRGQQVTLRCSSQSGHNTVSWYQQALGQGPQFIFQYYREEENGRGNFPPRFSGLQFPNYSSELNVNALELDDSALYLCASSKGLQNYGYTFGSGTRLTVV.